The sequence of this T cell receptor beta chain was determined in a study of T cells in Graves' hyperthyroidism and ophthalmopathy. Germline-derived CDR1 and CDR2 are MNHEY and SMNVEV (reference sequence). Unmatched junction bases numbered 6, after V lost 5 bases and J lost 5 bases. This CDR3 spans 16 amino acids. Amplified regions were TCR beta CDR3 sequences from RNA transcripts. HTBI primers drove first-round RT-PCR of the TCR CDR3. TCRdb ran MiXCR on the multiplex PCR reads and lists one entry per CDR3 protein. Of about 740,000 distinct CDR3 sequences listed, 14% were seen once; the top ten hold about a tenth. This clonotype was seen ten or more times. Its antigen is undetermined. Study observations and caveats: In the blood, most expanded thyroid clonotypes above 0.001 appeared as well.

Patients counted as stable if ophthalmopathy did not develop within 18 months. Patients between 18 and 65 years old had hyperthyroidism, newly diagnosed and lasting under 2 months. Each 10 ml fresh peripheral blood draw supplied the PBMCs. This chain joins TRBV27 and TRBJ2-4; 13 bases match TRBD2. The sample comprised blood. The sequence derives from a woman under 30 with Graves' hyperthyroidism. The CDR3 nucleotides read TGTGCCAGCAGTCCCCGGACTAGCGGGAGCGAAAACATTCAGTACTTC. This codes for CASSPRTSGSENIQYF.